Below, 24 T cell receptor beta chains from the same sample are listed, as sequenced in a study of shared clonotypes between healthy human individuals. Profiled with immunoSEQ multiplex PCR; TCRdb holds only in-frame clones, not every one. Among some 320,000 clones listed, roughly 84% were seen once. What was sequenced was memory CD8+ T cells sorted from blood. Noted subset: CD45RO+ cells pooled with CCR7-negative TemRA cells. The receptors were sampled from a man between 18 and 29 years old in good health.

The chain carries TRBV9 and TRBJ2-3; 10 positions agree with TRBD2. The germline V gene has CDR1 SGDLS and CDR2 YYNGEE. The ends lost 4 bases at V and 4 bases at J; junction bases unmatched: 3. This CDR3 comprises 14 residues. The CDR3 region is CASSSSGRADTQYF. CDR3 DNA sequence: TGTGCCAGCAGCAGCAGCGGGAGGGCAGATACGCAGTATTTT.

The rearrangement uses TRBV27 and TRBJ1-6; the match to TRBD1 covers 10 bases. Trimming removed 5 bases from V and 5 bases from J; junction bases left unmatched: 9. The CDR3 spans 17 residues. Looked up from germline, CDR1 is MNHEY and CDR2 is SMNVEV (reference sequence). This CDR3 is CASSLDRGEENNSPLHF. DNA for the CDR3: TGTGCCAGCAGTCTGGACAGGGGGGAGGAAAATAATTCACCCCTCCACTTT.

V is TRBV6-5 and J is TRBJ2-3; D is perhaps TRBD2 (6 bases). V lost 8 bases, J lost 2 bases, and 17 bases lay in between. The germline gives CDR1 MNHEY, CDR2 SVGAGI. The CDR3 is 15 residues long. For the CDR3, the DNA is TGTGCCAGCTCCGGGACTCCCCGGCCCACAGATACGCAGTATTTT. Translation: CASSGTPRPTDTQYF.

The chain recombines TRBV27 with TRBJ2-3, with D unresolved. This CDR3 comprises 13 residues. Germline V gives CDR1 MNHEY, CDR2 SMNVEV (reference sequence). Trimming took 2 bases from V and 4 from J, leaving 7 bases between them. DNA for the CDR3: TGTGCCAGCAGTTTAGGTCTTGCAGATACGCAGTATTTT. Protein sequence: CASSLGLADTQYF.

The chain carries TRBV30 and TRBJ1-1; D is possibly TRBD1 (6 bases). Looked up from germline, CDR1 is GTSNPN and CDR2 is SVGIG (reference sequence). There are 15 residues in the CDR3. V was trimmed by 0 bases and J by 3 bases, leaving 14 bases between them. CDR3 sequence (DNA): TGTGCCTGGAGTGTACGAGGGGGACTGTACACTGAAGCTTTCTTT. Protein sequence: CAWSVRGGLYTEAFF.

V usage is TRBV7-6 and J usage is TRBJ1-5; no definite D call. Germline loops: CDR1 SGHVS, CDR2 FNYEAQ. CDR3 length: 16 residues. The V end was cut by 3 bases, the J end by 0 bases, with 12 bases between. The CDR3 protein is CASSFSYSYSNQPQHF. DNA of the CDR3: TGTGCCAGCAGCTTTTCATATTCGTATAGCAATCAGCCCCAGCATTTT.

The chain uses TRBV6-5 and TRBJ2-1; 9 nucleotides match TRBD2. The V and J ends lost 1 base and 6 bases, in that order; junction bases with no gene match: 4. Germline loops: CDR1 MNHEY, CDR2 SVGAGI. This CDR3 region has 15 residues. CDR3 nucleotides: TGTGCCAGCAGTTACTTCGGACTAGCGAGCAATGAGCAGTTCTTC. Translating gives CASSYFGLASNEQFF.

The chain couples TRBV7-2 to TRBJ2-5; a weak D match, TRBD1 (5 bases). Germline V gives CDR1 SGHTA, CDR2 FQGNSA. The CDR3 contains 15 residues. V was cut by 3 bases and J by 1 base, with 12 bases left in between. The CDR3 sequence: CASSFPRQIQETQYF. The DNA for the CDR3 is TGTGCCAGCAGCTTCCCCCGACAGATCCAAGAGACCCAGTACTTC.

Here the CDR3 reads CASSLDQPQHF. The CDR3 DNA is TGTGCCAGCAGTTTGGATCAGCCCCAGCATTTT. This chain connects TRBV28 to TRBJ1-5, with no clear D. Germline CDR1 MDHEN, CDR2 SYDVKM. This CDR3 has 11 residues. V was trimmed by 3 bases and J by 5 bases, leaving 2 bases between them.

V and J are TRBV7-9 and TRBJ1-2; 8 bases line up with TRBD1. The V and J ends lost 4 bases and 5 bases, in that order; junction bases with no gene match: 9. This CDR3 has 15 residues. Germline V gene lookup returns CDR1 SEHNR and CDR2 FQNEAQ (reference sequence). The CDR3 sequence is CASSSLPTGEYGYTF. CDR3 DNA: TGTGCCAGCAGCTCGCTGCCGACAGGGGAATATGGCTACACCTTC.

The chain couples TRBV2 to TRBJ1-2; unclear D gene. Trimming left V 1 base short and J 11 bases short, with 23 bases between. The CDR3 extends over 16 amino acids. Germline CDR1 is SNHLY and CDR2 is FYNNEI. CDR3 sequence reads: CASSEGLGVPNPRYTF. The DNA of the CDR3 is TGTGCCAGCAGTGAAGGTCTTGGCGTACCTAACCCACGATACACCTTC. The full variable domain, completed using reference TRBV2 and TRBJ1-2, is EPEVTQTPSHQVTQMGQEVILRCVPISNHLYFYWYRQILGQKVEFLVSFYNNEISEKSEIFDDQFSVERPDGSNFTLKIRSTKLEDSAMYFCASSEGLGVPNPRYTFGSGTRLTVV.

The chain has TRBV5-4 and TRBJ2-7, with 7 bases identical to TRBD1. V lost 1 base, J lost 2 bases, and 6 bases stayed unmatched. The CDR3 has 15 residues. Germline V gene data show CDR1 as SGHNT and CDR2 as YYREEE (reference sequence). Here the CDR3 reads CASSLYRGQTYEQYF. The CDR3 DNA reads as TGTGCCAGCAGCTTGTACCGGGGACAGACCTACGAGCAGTACTTC. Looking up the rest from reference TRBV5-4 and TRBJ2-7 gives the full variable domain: ETGVTQSPTHLIKTRGQQVTLRCSSQSGHNTVSWYQQALGQGPQFIFQYYREEENGRGNFPPRFSGLQFPNYSSELNVNALELDDSALYLCASSLYRGQTYEQYFGPGTRLTVT.

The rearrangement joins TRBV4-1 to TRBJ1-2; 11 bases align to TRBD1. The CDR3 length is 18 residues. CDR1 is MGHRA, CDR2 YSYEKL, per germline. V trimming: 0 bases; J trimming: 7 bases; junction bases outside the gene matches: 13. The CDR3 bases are TGCGCCAGCAGCCAAGATTTTCCGGACAGGGGGCGAATAGGTGGCTACACCTTC. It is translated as CASSQDFPDRGRIGGYTF.

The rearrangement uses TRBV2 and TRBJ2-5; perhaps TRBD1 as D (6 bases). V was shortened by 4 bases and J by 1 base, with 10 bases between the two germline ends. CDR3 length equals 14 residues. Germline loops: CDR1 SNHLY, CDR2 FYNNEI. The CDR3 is CASSAGQIQETQYF. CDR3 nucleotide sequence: TGTGCCAGCAGTGCCGGACAGATCCAAGAGACCCAGTACTTC.

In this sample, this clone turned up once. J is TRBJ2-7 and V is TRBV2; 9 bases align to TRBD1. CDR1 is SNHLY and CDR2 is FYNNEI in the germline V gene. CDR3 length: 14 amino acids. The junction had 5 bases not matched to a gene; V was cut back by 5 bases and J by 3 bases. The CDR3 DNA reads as TGTGCCAGCAGTCGGGGACAGGGATACTACGAGCAGTACTTC. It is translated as CASSRGQGYYEQYF.

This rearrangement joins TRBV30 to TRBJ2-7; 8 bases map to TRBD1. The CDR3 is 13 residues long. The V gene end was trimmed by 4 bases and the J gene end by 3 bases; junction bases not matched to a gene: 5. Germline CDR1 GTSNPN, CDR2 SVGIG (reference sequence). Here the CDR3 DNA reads TGTGCCTGGACACCTGGGACAGGCTACGAGCAGTACTTC. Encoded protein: CAWTPGTGYEQYF.

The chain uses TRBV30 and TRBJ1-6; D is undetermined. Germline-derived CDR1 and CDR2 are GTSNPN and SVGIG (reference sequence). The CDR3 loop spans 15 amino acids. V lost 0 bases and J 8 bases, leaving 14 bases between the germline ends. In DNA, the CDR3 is TGTGCCTGGAGTGTAGGGTCCGGGGAAGATTCACCCCTCCACTTT. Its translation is CAWSVGSGEDSPLHF.

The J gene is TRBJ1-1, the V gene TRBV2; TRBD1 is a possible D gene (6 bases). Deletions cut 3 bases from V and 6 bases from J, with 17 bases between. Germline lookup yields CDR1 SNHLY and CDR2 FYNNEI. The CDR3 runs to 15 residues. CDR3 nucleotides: TGTGCCAGCAGTGATGGGACATCCATCTTCGCTGAAGCTTTCTTT. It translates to CASSDGTSIFAEAFF.

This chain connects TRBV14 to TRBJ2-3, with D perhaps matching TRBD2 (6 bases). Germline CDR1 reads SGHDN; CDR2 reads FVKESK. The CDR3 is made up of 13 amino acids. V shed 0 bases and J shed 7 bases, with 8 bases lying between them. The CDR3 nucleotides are TGTGCCAGCAGCCAAGATGGGGGGTATACGCAGTATTTT. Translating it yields CASSQDGGYTQYF.

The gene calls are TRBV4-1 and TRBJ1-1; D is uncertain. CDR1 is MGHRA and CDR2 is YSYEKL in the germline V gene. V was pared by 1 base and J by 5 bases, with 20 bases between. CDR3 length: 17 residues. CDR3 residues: CASSQVISGPWRTEAFF. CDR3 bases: TGCGCCAGCAGCCAAGTGATCTCAGGACCCTGGAGGACTGAAGCTTTCTTT.

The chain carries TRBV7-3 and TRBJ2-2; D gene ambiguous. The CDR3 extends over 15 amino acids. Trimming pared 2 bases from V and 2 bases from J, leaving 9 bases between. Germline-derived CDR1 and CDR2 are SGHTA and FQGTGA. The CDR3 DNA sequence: TGTGCCAGCAGCTTAGCTGGTTATAACACCGGGGAGCTGTTTTTT. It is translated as CASSLAGYNTGELFF.

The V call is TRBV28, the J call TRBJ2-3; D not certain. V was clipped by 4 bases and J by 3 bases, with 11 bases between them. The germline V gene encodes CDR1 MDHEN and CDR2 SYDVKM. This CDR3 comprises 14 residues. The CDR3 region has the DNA TGTGCCAGCAGTTGGAACAGCTATACAGATACGCAGTATTTT. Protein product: CASSWNSYTDTQYF.

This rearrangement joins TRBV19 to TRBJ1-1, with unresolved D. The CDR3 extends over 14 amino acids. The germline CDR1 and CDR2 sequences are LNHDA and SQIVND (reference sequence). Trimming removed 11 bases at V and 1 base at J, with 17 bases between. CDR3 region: CAGTRGKANTEAFF. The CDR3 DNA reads TGTGCCGGTACGCGGGGAAAGGCGAACACTGAAGCTTTCTTT. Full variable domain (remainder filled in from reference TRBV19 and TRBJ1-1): DGGITQSPKYLFRKEGQNVTLSCEQNLNHDAMYWYRQDPGQGLRLIYYSQIVNDFQKGDIAEGYSVSREKKESFPLTVTSAQKNPTAFYLCAGTRGKANTEAFFGQGTRLTVV.

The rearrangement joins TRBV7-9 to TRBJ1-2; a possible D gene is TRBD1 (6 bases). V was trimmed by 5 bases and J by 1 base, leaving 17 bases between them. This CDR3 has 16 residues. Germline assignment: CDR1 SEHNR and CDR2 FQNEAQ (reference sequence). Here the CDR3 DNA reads TGTGCCAGCAGCCCGACGACAGGCGGATTTAACTATGGCTACACCTTC. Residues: CASSPTTGGFNYGYTF.